A single sample gave rise to the 6 T cell receptor beta chains below, sequenced in a study of T cells in Graves' hyperthyroidism and ophthalmopathy. TCR beta CDR3 regions were amplified from RNA. A first-round RT-PCR of the TCR CDR3 used the HTBI primer set. A single record per CDR3 protein comes from TCRdb applying MiXCR to the multiplex PCR reads. The sample contains roughly 380,000 distinct CDR3 sequences, about a sixth of which appear only once. Sequenced: blood. All receptors come from a woman aged 40 to 50 with Graves' ophthalmopathy.

The chain carries TRBV6-2 or TRBV6-3 and TRBJ2-7; D might be TRBD2 (5 bases). The CDR3 covers 15 residues. The germline CDR1 and CDR2 sequences are MNHEY and SVGEGT. V lost 6 bases to trimming and J lost 1 base, with 16 bases between them. CDR3 in amino acids: CASSQTGWESYEQYF. CDR3 DNA sequence: TGTGCCAGCAGCCAAACGGGGTGGGAATCCTACGAGCAGTACTTC.

This clonotype was counted ten times or more. This chain joins TRBV28 and TRBJ2-2; 11 bases are a match to TRBD1. The CDR3 totals 15 residues. CDR1 MDHEN and CDR2 SYDVKM come from the germline V gene. V shed 8 bases, J shed 7 bases, and the junction held 9 bases outside the gene matches. The CDR3 coding sequence is TGTGCCAGCGGGTCGGACAGGGGGCAAGGCGGGGAGCTGTTTTTT. Translation gives CASGSDRGQGGELFF.

There are many counts of this clonotype. The J gene is TRBJ1-1, the V gene TRBV29-1; D is ambiguous. The germline V gene encodes CDR1 SQVTM and CDR2 ANQGSEA. Trimming shortened V by 4 bases and J by 0 bases, and 12 bases separated the two germline ends. CDR3 length: 14 amino acids. CDR3 protein: CSVGVQPMNTEAFF. The CDR3, as DNA: TGCAGCGTTGGAGTACAGCCCATGAACACTGAAGCTTTCTTT.

This clonotype has a count of ten or more. V and J are TRBV7-6 and TRBJ2-5, with TRBD1 identical over 7 bases. V dropped 1 base and J dropped 2; count of bases not matched to a gene: 7. Per the germline V gene, CDR1 is SGHVS and CDR2 is FNYEAQ. CDR3 length equals 16 residues. In nucleotides, the CDR3 is TGTGCCAGCAGCTTAGGGGTCGGGACAGCTCAAGAGACCCAGTACTTC. Its protein product is CASSLGVGTAQETQYF.

The table lists this clonotype with many counts. The chain is built from TRBV12-3 or TRBV12-4 and TRBJ1-3; D not resolved. Trimming pared 6 bases from V and 4 bases from J, leaving 4 bases between. The CDR3 consists of 11 residues. CDR3 DNA: TGTGCCAGCAGATTCGGAAACACCATATATTTT. As protein: CASRFGNTIYF.

This clonotype was seen at least ten times. The chain has TRBV9 and TRBJ1-2; perhaps TRBD1 as D (5 bases). This CDR3 region has 15 residues. The V gene's germline CDR1 is SGDLS and CDR2 YYNGEE. Trimming removed 10 bases from V and 5 bases from J, with 24 bases in between. CDR3 nucleotide sequence: TGTGCCTCCACAGGTGGGGCCTCGCCTGGGTATGGCTACACCTTC. It translates to CASTGGASPGYGYTF.